These T cell receptor beta chains were read from a single sample in a study of T cells after yellow fever vaccination. Each CDR3 protein gets one entry after TCRdb re-called the 5' RACE reads with MiXCR. The sample holds nearly 550,000 distinct CDR3 sequences, 15% to 20% seen once. The sample consisted of PBMCs, taken 15 days after the yellow fever booster vaccination. The receptors come from a man aged 25-40 years who received the YFV17D yellow fever vaccine. CDR3s include the opening cysteine and the closing phenylalanine or tryptophan. D genes are given only for firm matches. A clone size is listed for some rows: how often the clone was seen (once, few, many), or a class if it is expanded.

>TRBD2|21|TRBJ2-1|TRBV10-2|few
TGCGCCAGCAGTGAGTCAGGGAGCGGGAGCCGGGTCAGAAGCTCCTACAATGAGCAGTTCTTC
CASSESGSGSRVRSSYNEQFF
>TRBD2|13|TRBJ2-7|TRBV5-1|few
TGCGCCAGCAGCTTTAATAGCGGGAGCGAGCAGTACTTC
CASSFNSGSEQYF
>NA|14|TRBJ2-7|TRBV7-2|few
TGTGCCAGCAGCATGGGGCTCACAGTGGGTGAGCAGTACTTC
CASSMGLTVGEQYF
>TRBD2|15|TRBJ2-5|TRBV20-1|NA
TGCAGTGCTACCTCGGGACTAGCGGGACAAGAGACCCAGTACTTC
CSATSGLAGQETQYF
>NA|13|TRBJ1-4|TRBV7-2|few
TGTGCCAGCAGCTTAAGGGCTAATGAAAAACTGTTTTTT
CASSLRANEKLFF
>TRBD1|14|TRBJ1-4|TRBV6-1|few
TGTGCCACCCGAATAGACAGGGTCGAAGAAAAACTGTTTTTT
CATRIDRVEEKLFF
>NA|14|TRBJ1-5|TRBV20-1|NA
TGCAGTGCTAGTTCTGGGGGACGCAATCAGCCCCAGCATTTT
CSASSGGRNQPQHF
>NA|13|TRBJ2-1|TRBV20-1|NA
TGCAGTGCTAGGGATGGACCCCACAATGAGCAGTTCTTC
CSARDGPHNEQFF
>NA|14|TRBJ2-1|TRBV7-9|NA
TGTGCCAGCAGCTTAGAGACCAGGGTCAATGAGCAGTTCTTC
CASSLETRVNEQFF
>TRBD2|16|TRBJ2-1|TRBV7-8|few
TGTGCCAGCAGCAATTCCGGGACTAGTGGGCGGAATGAGCAGTTCTTC
CASSNSGTSGRNEQFF
>NA|17|TRBJ2-1|TRBV10-3|few
TGTGCCATCAGTGAGTTGCCTTGGCAGGGCCCCTACAATGAGCAGTTCTTC
CAISELPWQGPYNEQFF
>TRBD2|15|TRBJ2-1|TRBV12-3/TRBV12-4|NA
TGTGCCAGCAGTTTCACTAGCGGGAGTTCTTATGAGCAGTTCTTC
CASSFTSGSSYEQFF
>TRBD2|14|TRBJ2-1|TRBV20-1|few
TGCAGTGCTATAAGCCAGCGGGGCTACAATGAGCAGTTCTTC
CSAISQRGYNEQFF
>TRBD2|16|TRBJ2-1|TRBV6-2/TRBV6-3|many
TGTGCCAGCAGTGCCTTGGGACTAGCGCACTACAATGAGCAGTTCTTC
CASSALGLAHYNEQFF
>TRBD2|17|TRBJ2-1|TRBV19|NA
TGTGCCAGTAGTATAGTTGCCGGGACTAGGGATTACAATGAGCAGTTCTTC
CASSIVAGTRDYNEQFF
>TRBD2|16|TRBJ2-1|TRBV10-3|NA
TGTGCCATCAGAGGGACTAGCGGAAGCTCCTACAATGAGCAGTTCTTC
CAIRGTSGSSYNEQFF
>NA|13|TRBJ2-5|TRBV28|few
TGTGCCAGCAGTTTTCGGGAACAAGAGACCCAGTACTTC
CASSFREQETQYF
>NA|16|TRBJ2-4|TRBV5-1|NA
TGCGCCAGCAGCCCCCTAGGGTTGTTAGCCAAAAACATTCAGTACTTC
CASSPLGLLAKNIQYF
>NA|17|TRBJ1-5|TRBV20-1|NA
TGCAGTGCGGGGGCACCCGGGACTTGGGAAAGCAATCAGCCCCAGCATTTT
CSAGAPGTWESNQPQHF
>TRBD1|16|TRBJ2-3|TRBV5-1|many
TGCGCCAGCAGCACATACGGACAGGGAGGTCGATATACGCAGTATTTT
CASSTYGQGGRYTQYF
>TRBD2|14|TRBJ2-1|TRBV7-2|few
TGTGCAGAGGGAGGGAGGGGCTCCTACAATGAGCAGTTCTTC
CAEGGRGSYNEQFF
>NA|12|TRBJ1-5|TRBV7-9|NA
TGTGCCAGCAGACAGCAAAATCAGCCCCAGCATTTT
CASRQQNQPQHF
>TRBD2|17|TRBJ2-5|TRBV20-1|NA
TGCAGTGCTAGAGAGCCCCCTACTAGCGGGAGGGCGGAGACCCAGTACTTC
CSAREPPTSGRAETQYF
>NA|16|TRBJ2-2|TRBV5-1|few
TGCGCCAGCAGCTTATCCCCCCTCGGGACCACCGGGGAGCTGTTTTTT
CASSLSPLGTTGELFF
>NA|15|TRBJ2-4|TRBV20-1|NA
TGCAGTGCTAGAGGCGGCCTTAGGGCCAAAAACATTCAGTACTTC
CSARGGLRAKNIQYF
>NA|11|TRBJ2-5|TRBV6-6|few
TGTGCCAGCAGCGGGGACGTTGGCCAGTACTTC
CASSGDVGQYF
>TRBD2|13|TRBJ2-1|TRBV2|few
TGTGCCAGCGCCGGACTAGCGGGAGATGAGCAGTTCTTC
CASAGLAGDEQFF
>NA|15|TRBJ2-6|TRBV19|few
TGTGCCAGTAGTATAGATGTCTCTGGGGCCAACGTCCTGACTTTC
CASSIDVSGANVLTF
>TRBD2|16|TRBJ2-2|TRBV7-2|NA
TGTGCCAGCAGCTTAGGTAGTAGCGGGATGGCCGGGGAGCTGTTTTTT
CASSLGSSGMAGELFF
>TRBD2|17|TRBJ2-7|TRBV6-2/TRBV6-3|few
TGTGCCAGCAGCCTCCCGGGACTAGCGGGAGGTCGCTACGAGCAGTACTTC
CASSLPGLAGGRYEQYF
>TRBD2|15|TRBJ2-1|TRBV20-1|few
TGCAGTGCCCAGAGGAGCGGGAGGGCCTTCAATGAGCAGTTCTTC
CSAQRSGRAFNEQFF
>TRBD1|16|TRBJ2-5|TRBV20-1|NA
TGCAGTGCTAGAGGCCTGGGACAGGCCCCCCAAGAGACCCAGTACTTC
CSARGLGQAPQETQYF
>NA|15|TRBJ2-1|TRBV4-2|NA
TGTGCCAGCGGCCCTGGGCTGAGCTCCTACAATGAGCAGTTCTTC
CASGPGLSSYNEQFF
>TRBD2|13|TRBJ2-5|TRBV7-2|NA
TGTGCCAACAGCTTAGGAGCGGGGGAGACCCAGTACTTC
CANSLGAGETQYF